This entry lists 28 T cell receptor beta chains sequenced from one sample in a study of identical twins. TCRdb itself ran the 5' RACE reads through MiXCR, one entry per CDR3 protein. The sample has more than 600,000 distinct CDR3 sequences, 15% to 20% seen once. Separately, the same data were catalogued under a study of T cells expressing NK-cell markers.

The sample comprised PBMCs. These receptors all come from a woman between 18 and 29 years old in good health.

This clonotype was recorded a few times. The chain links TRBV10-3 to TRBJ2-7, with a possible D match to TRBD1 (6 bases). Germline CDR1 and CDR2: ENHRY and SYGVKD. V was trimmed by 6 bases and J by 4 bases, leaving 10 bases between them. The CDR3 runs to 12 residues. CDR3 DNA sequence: TGTGCCATCAGCCCCGGGACATACGAGCAGTACTTC. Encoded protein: CAISPGTYEQYF.

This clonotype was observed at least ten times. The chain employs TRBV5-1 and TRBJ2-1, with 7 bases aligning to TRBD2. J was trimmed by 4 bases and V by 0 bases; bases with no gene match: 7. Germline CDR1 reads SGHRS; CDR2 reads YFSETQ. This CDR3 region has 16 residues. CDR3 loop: CASSLEAAGSYNEQFF. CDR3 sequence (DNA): TGCGCCAGCAGCTTGGAAGCAGCGGGGAGTTACAATGAGCAGTTCTTC. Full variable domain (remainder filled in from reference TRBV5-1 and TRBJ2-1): KAGVTQTPRYLIKTRGQQVTLSCSPISGHRSVSWYQQTPGQGLQFLFEYFSETQRNKGNFPGRFSGRQFSNSRSEMNVSTLELGDSALYLCASSLEAAGSYNEQFFGPGTRLTVL.

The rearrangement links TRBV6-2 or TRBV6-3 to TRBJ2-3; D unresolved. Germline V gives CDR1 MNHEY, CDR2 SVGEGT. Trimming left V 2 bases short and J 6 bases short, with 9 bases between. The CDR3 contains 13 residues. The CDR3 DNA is TGTGCCAGCAGTTACCTGGAAGGGGATACGCAGTATTTT. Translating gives CASSYLEGDTQYF.

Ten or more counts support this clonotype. The CDR3 region has the DNA TGTGCCAGCAGCCCCGACGCCAGCTCCTACGAGCAGTACTTC. Its protein product is CASSPDASSYEQYF. The V call is TRBV7-6, the J call TRBJ2-7; unclear D gene. The CDR3 contains 14 residues. Trimming cost V 5 bases and J 0 bases, with 11 bases left between them. CDR1 is SGHVS and CDR2 is FNYEAQ in the germline V gene.

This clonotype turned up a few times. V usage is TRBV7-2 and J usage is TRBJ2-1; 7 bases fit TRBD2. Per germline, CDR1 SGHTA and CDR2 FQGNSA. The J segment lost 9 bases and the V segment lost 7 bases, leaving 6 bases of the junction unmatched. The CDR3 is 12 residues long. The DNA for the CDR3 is TGTGCCAGCATCTGGGGGGGGACTGAGCAGTTCTTC. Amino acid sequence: CASIWGGTEQFF.

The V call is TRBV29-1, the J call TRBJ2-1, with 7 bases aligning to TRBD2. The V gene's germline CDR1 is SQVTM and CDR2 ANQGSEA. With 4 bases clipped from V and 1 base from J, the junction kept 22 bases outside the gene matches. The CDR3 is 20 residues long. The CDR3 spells CSVVLRGKSAWDQSYNEQFF. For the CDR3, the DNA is TGCAGCGTTGTCCTGCGGGGGAAGTCCGCGTGGGATCAATCCTACAATGAGCAGTTCTTC.

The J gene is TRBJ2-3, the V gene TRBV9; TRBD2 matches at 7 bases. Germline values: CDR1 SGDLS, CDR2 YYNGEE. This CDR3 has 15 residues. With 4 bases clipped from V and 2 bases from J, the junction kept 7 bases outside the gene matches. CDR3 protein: CASSPRDYLTDTQYF. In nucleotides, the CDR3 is TGTGCCAGCAGCCCCCGGGACTACCTCACAGATACGCAGTATTTT.

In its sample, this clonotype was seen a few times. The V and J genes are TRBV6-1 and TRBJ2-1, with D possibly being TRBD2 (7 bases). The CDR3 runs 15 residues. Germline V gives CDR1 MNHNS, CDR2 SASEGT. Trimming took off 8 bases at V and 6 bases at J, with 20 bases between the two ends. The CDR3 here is CASRGAGAGSNEQFF. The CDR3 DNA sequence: TGTGCCAGCCGAGGGGCGGGGGCCGGTTCCAATGAGCAGTTCTTC.

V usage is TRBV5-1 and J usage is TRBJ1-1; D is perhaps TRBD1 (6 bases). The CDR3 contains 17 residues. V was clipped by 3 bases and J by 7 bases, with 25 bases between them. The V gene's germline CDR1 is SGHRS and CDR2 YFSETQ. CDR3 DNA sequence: TGCGCCAGCAGCTCCGAACAAGCTGGGGCGGGGGGCGTTGAAGCTTTCTTT. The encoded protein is CASSSEQAGAGGVEAFF.

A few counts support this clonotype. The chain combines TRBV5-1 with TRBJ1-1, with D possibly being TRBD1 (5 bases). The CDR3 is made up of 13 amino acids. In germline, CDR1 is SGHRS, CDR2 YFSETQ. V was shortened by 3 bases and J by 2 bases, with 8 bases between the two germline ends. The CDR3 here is CASSSDTNTEAFF. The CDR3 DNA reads TGCGCCAGCAGCTCGGACACTAACACTGAAGCTTTCTTT.

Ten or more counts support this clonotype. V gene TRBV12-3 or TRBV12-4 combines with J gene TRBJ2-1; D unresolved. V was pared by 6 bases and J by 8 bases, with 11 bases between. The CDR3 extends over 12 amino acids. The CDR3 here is CASRPGEYEQFF. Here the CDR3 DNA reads TGTGCCAGCAGGCCGGGTGAATATGAGCAGTTCTTC.

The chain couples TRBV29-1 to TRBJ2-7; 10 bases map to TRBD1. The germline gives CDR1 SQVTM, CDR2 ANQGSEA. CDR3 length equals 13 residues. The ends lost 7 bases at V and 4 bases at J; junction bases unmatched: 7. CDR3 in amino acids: CSAVDRGSYEQYF. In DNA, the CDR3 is TGCAGCGCCGTGGACAGGGGGTCGTACGAGCAGTACTTC.

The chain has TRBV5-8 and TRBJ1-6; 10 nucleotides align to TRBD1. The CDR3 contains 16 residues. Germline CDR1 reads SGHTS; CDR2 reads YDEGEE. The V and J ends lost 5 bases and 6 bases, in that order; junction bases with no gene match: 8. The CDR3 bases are TGTGCCAGCAGGAGGACAGGGGGAGGGGGTAATTCACCCCTCCACTTT. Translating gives CASRRTGGGGNSPLHF.

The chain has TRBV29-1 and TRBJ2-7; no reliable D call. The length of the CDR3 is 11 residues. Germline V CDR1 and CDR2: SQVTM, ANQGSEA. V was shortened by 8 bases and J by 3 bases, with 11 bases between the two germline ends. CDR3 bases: TGCAGCATCGGCATAAACTACGAGCAGTACTTC. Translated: CSIGINYEQYF.

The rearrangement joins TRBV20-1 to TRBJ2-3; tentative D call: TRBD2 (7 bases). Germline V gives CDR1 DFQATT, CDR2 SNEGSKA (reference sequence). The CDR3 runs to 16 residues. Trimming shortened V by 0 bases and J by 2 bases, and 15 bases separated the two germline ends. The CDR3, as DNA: TGCAGTGCTAGAGATCTGCGGGGGCTTTACACAGATACGCAGTATTTT. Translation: CSARDLRGLYTDTQYF.

The CDR3: CASSGSGLAGSWNTGELFF. The CDR3 nucleotides are TGTGCCAGCAGCGGGTCGGGACTAGCGGGGTCATGGAACACCGGGGAGCTGTTTTTT. The chain combines TRBV9 with TRBJ2-2, with 13 positions matching TRBD2. The germline V gene has CDR1 SGDLS and CDR2 YYNGEE. The CDR3 contains 19 residues. The junction had 9 bases not matched to a gene; V was cut back by 3 bases and J by 1 base.

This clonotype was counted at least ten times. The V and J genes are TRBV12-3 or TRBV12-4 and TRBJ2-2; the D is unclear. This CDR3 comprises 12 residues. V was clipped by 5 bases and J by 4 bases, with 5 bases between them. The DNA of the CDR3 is TGTGCCAGCAGTAGCAGCACCGGGGAGCTGTTTTTT. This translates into CASSSSTGELFF.

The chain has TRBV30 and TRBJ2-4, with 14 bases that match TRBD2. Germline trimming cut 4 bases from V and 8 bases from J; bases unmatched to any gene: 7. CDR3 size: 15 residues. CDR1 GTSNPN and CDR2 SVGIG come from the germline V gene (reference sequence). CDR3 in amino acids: CAWNAPGLAGDIQYF. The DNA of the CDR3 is TGTGCCTGGAATGCCCCGGGACTAGCGGGAGACATTCAGTACTTC.

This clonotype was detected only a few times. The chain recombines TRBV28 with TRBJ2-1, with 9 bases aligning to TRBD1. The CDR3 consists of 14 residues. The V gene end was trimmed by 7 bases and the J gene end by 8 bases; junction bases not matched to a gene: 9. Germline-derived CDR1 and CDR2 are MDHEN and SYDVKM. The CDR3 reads CASKAGTGSDEQFF. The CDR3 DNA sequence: TGTGCCAGCAAGGCTGGGACAGGGAGCGATGAGCAGTTCTTC.

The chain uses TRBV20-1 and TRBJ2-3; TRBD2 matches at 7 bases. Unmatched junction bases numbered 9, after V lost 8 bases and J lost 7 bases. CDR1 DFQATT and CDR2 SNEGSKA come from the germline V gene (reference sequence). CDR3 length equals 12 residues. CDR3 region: CSSNWGGYTQYF. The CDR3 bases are TGCAGTTCCAACTGGGGGGGGTATACGCAGTATTTT.

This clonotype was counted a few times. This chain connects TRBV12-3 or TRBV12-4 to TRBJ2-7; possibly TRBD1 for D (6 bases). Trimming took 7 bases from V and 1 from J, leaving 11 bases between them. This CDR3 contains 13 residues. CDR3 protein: CASNLDRSYEQYF. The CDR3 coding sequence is TGTGCCAGCAACCTGGACAGATCCTACGAGCAGTACTTC.

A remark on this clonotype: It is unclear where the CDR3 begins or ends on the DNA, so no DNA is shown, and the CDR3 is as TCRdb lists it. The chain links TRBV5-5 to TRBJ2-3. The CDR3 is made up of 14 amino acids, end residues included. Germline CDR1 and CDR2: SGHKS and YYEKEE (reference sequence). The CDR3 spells CASSFGSGNGVWYF.

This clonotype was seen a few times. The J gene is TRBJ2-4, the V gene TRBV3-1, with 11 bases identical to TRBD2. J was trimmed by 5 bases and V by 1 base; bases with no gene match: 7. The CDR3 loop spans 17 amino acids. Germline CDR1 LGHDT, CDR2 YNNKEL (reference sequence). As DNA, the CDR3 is TGTGCCAGCAGCCAAGGGGTACTAGCGGGAGTCCAAAACATTCAGTACTTC. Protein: CASSQGVLAGVQNIQYF.

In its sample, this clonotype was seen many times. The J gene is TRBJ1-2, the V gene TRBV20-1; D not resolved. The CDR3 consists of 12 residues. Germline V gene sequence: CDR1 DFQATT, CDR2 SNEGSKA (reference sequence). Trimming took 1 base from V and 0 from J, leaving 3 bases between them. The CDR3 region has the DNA TGCAGTGCTAGAGGGGCTAACTATGGCTACACCTTC. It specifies CSARGANYGYTF.

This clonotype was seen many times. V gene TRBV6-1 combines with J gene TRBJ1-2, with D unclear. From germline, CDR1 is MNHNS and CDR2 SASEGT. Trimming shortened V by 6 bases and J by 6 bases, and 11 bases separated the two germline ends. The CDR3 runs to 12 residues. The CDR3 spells CASSLVMHGYTF. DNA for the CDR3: TGTGCCAGCAGCCTAGTTATGCATGGCTACACCTTC.

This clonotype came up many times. CDR3 nucleotide sequence: TGTGCCAGCAGTTATTTAAGGAACACTGAAGCTTTCTTT. This codes for CASSYLRNTEAFF. The V and J genes are TRBV12-3 or TRBV12-4 and TRBJ1-1; the D is unclear. The CDR3 has 13 residues. With 4 bases removed from V and 1 base from J, the gap between germline ends came to 7 bases.

CDR3 nucleotide sequence: TGCGCCAGCAGCGGGGGCCAGCGGACTTCCCAAGAGACCCAGTACTTC. Its translation: CASSGGQRTSQETQYF. This chain links TRBV5-1 with TRBJ2-5; TRBD1 might be the D (6 bases). Trimming removed 4 bases from V and 1 base from J, with 17 bases in between. Germline CDR1 and CDR2: SGHRS and YFSETQ. The CDR3 extends over 16 amino acids.

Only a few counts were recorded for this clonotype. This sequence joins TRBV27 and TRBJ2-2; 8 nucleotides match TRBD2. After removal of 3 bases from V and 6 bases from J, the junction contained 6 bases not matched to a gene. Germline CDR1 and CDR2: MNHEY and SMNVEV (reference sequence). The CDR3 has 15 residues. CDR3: CASSLGGGRPGELFF. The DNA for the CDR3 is TGTGCCAGCAGTTTGGGTGGCGGGAGGCCCGGGGAGCTGTTTTTT.